Listed below are T cell receptor beta chains from one sample, sequenced in a study of blood T cells in healthy people across ages. TCRdb re-called the 5' RACE reads with MiXCR, one entry per CDR3 protein. Altogether 760,000 or so distinct CDR3 sequences are present, roughly 25% being singletons, with the ten largest covering more than 8.5%. The same sample was also studied in work on T cells of mothers and their children.

The sequenced material came from blood. These receptors came from a boy under 18 in good health. Each CDR3 is given with its conserved first and last residue. Each record gives: J gene, D gene, clone size, V gene, CDR3 DNA, CDR3 protein. The D gene is left open where the match is weak. Clone size is shown for a subset of rows, as once, few, many or a class of expanded clone.

TRBJ2-7 NA NA TRBV7-9 TGTGCCAGCAGCTCAACTCAACAGGTGGCTGGATTTCCCTACGAGCAGTACTTC CASSSTQQVAGFPYEQYF
TRBJ2-3 NA NA TRBV5-1 TGCGCCAGCAAGAAGTACAGGGGAGGAACAGATACGCAGTATTTT CASKKYRGGTDTQYF
TRBJ2-7 TRBD1 few TRBV6-2/TRBV6-3 TGTGCCAGCAGTAACAGGGGCCTCTCCTACGAGCAGTACTTC CASSNRGLSYEQYF
TRBJ2-7 NA NA TRBV3-1 TGTGCCAGCAGCCGGGCCCATTACGAGCAGTACTTC CASSRAHYEQYF
TRBJ2-7 NA NA TRBV5-1 TGCGCCAGCATTAACAGGGTTTTCTACGAGCAGTACTTC CASINRVFYEQYF
TRBJ2-3 NA NA TRBV20-1 TGCAGTGCAAGACGACTGAGCGGGAGCACAGATACGCAGTATTTT CSARRLSGSTDTQYF
TRBJ1-5 NA NA TRBV24-1 TGTGCCACCACCATTATGACAGCGGGGAGTCAGCCCCAGCATTTT CATTIMTAGSQPQHF
TRBJ2-1 TRBD2 few TRBV9 TGTGCCAGCAGCTCCGGGACTAGCGGGAGACCCAATGAGCAGTTCTTC CASSSGTSGRPNEQFF
TRBJ2-5 TRBD2 few TRBV12-3/TRBV12-4 TGTGCCAGCACTTGGGGGGGGACCGACGGGCAGTACTTC CASTWGGTDGQYF
TRBJ2-7 NA NA TRBV24-1 TGTGCCACCAGTGGGGGCAGGGGCTCCGAGCAGTACTTC CATSGGRGSEQYF
TRBJ2-1 NA once TRBV10-3 TGTGCCATCAGTAATAGGGGACACAGAAGCCCCTACAATGAGCAGTTCTTC CAISNRGHRSPYNEQFF
TRBJ2-7 TRBD2 few TRBV27 TGTGCCAGCAGTTTATCCCGGGGAGGGCTCTCCGAGCAGTACTTC CASSLSRGGLSEQYF
TRBJ2-3 NA NA TRBV7-2 TGTGCCAGCAGCCCCAGAGGGGGGGCGGGGCTTTTGGCGCAGTATTTT CASSPRGGAGLLAQYF
TRBJ2-7 NA NA TRBV5-1 TGCGCCAGCAGCCCCGGGACGGAGAGCTCCTACGAGCAGTACTTC CASSPGTESSYEQYF
TRBJ2-1 NA NA TRBV20-1 TGCAGTGCTAGAGATACGGGATTAGGGAAAAATGAGCAGTTCTTC CSARDTGLGKNEQFF
TRBJ1-1 NA few TRBV6-5 TGTGCCAGCAGTTCCTTCACAGGGATGAACACTGAAGCTTTCTTT CASSSFTGMNTEAFF
TRBJ2-5 NA few TRBV5-1 TGCGCCAGCAGCACCGTCGCCTCTAACGGAGGGGCCCAGTACTTC CASSTVASNGGAQYF
TRBJ1-1 NA few TRBV7-9 TGTGCCAGCTTAAGGGAGAACACTGGAGCTTTCTTT CASLRENTGAFF
TRBJ2-7 TRBD2 NA TRBV20-1 TGCAGTGCTAGTTCGGCTAGCGGGGGCGACGAGCAGTACTTC CSASSASGGDEQYF
TRBJ2-7 TRBD1 NA TRBV6-5 TGTGCCAGCAGATTTGGACAGGGGCCCTACGAGCAGTACTTC CASRFGQGPYEQYF
TRBJ2-5 NA NA TRBV28 TGTGCCAGCAGCTGGGCCACCCAAGAGACCCAGTACTTC CASSWATQETQYF
TRBJ2-5 TRBD1 many TRBV9 TGTGCCAGCAGCGTAGGGTCGGGGACAGGGCCGGAGACCCAGTACTTC CASSVGSGTGPETQYF
TRBJ2-3 TRBD1 few TRBV29-1 TGCAGCGTGAGGGGGACAGTCACAGATACGCAGTATTTT CSVRGTVTDTQYF
TRBJ2-3 NA NA TRBV7-2 TGTGCCAGCAGCTCCCGGCCCACAGATACGCAGTATTTT CASSSRPTDTQYF
TRBJ1-2 TRBD1 many TRBV18 TGTGCCAGCTCACCGGCTAACCTCCGGGACAGGGCTGGCTATGGCTACACCTTC CASSPANLRDRAGYGYTF
TRBJ2-5 NA few TRBV19 TGTGCCAGTAGCCTCGGAAGATCCCAAGAGACCCAGTACTTC CASSLGRSQETQYF
TRBJ2-5 NA NA TRBV29-1 TGCAGCGTTCGGGCAGGTGGGGAGACCCAGTACTTC CSVRAGGETQYF
TRBJ1-5 NA NA TRBV28 TGTGCCAGCAGTACCACAGGGACTAGCAATCAGCCCCAGCATTTT CASSTTGTSNQPQHF
TRBJ1-2 NA once TRBV11-2 TGTGCCAGCAGCTCAACCTATAGTCGACAGGCTAACTATGGCTACACCTTC CASSSTYSRQANYGYTF
TRBJ2-3 NA few TRBV13 TGTGCCAGCAGCTCCCGGGACTTAGGGGATACGCAGTATTTT CASSSRDLGDTQYF
TRBJ2-6 NA once TRBV20-1 TGCAGTGCTAGAGTAGGACCAGAACAGGGTAACTTCTCTGGGGCCAACGTCCTGACTTTC CSARVGPEQGNFSGANVLTF
TRBJ1-1 NA few TRBV23-1 TGCGCCAGCAGTCGCAAACCCTACAGGCCCGGGGACACTGAAGCTTTCTTT CASSRKPYRPGDTEAFF
TRBJ1-1 TRBD1 few TRBV11-2 TGTGCCAGCAGCTTCCCCGGGACAGGGACAGCTTTCTTT CASSFPGTGTAFF
TRBJ2-7 NA NA TRBV3-1 TGTGCCAGCAGCCAAGATGAAAGACTCAGCTCCTACGAGCAGTACTTC CASSQDERLSSYEQYF
TRBJ2-3 NA once TRBV20-1 TGCAGCCCTATTGGGGGAACAGATACGCAGTATTTT CSPIGGTDTQYF
TRBJ2-2 NA NA TRBV9 TGTGCCAGCAGCGTAGGGGCAGGGTTGAATTCCGGGGAGCTGTTTTTT CASSVGAGLNSGELFF
TRBJ1-1 TRBD1 NA TRBV7-9 TGTGCCAGCAAAGGGACAGGGAACAGGAACACTGAAGCTTTCTTT CASKGTGNRNTEAFF
TRBJ1-2 NA NA TRBV6-5 TGTGCCAGCAAACCCCAGGGGTACTATGGCTACACCTTC CASKPQGYYGYTF
TRBJ1-4 TRBD1 once TRBV13 TGTGCCAGCACCTCGCCGGGACAGGGGGCAGGTGAAAAACTGTTTTTT CASTSPGQGAGEKLFF
TRBJ2-3 TRBD2 few TRBV5-1 TGCGCCAGCAGCCAGACTAGCGGGGACACAGATACGCAGTATTTT CASSQTSGDTDTQYF
TRBJ2-5 NA few TRBV2 TGTGCCAGCAGGGGGGACTCGGAGACCCAGTACTTC CASRGDSETQYF
TRBJ2-1 TRBD2 NA TRBV7-3 TGTGCCAGCAGCTTAGCGGGAGGGCGGTCCAATGAGCAGTTCTTC CASSLAGGRSNEQFF
TRBJ2-2 NA few TRBV29-1 TGCAGCGTTGTGGGGCCTACGAACACCGGGGAGCTGTTTTTT CSVVGPTNTGELFF
TRBJ2-2 TRBD2 NA TRBV3-1 TGTGCCAGCAGCCTGGGACTAGGTCGCACCGGGGAGCTGTTTTTT CASSLGLGRTGELFF
TRBJ1-1 NA NA TRBV12-3/TRBV12-4 TGTGCCAGCAGCCCCGGGTGGATGTCTGAAGCTTTCTTT CASSPGWMSEAFF
TRBJ2-1 NA few TRBV29-1 TGCAGCGTTGGGGACTTCTACAATGAGCAGTTCTTC CSVGDFYNEQFF
TRBJ2-4 NA NA TRBV6-5 TGTGCCAGCAGGCCCGGGACAACCGCCAAAAACATTCAGTACTTC CASRPGTTAKNIQYF
TRBJ2-1 NA NA TRBV7-9 TGTGCCAGCAGCTTTCGTAACCATGAGCAGTTCTTC CASSFRNHEQFF
TRBJ2-3 NA NA TRBV24-1 TGTGCCACCAGTGATTTGCAGACAGATACGCAGTATTTT CATSDLQTDTQYF
TRBJ2-5 TRBD2 few TRBV27 TGTGCCAGCAGTTCGGGACTAGCGGCTTACCAAGAGACCCAGTACTTC CASSSGLAAYQETQYF
TRBJ2-5 NA few TRBV10-3 TGTGCCATCAGTGAGGGTCACGTACAAGAGACCCAGTACTTC CAISEGHVQETQYF
TRBJ1-1 NA NA TRBV12-5 TGTGCTAGTGGTTTAGGGGGGGCACGAGAAGCTTTCTTT CASGLGGAREAFF
TRBJ2-1 TRBD2 NA TRBV5-1 TGCGCCAGCAGCCCCGTGACTAGCGGGAGGGCCGATGAGCAGTTCTTC CASSPVTSGRADEQFF
TRBJ1-3 NA few TRBV28 TGTGCCAGCACCATGGACGCTTACTCTGGAAACACCATATATTTT CASTMDAYSGNTIYF